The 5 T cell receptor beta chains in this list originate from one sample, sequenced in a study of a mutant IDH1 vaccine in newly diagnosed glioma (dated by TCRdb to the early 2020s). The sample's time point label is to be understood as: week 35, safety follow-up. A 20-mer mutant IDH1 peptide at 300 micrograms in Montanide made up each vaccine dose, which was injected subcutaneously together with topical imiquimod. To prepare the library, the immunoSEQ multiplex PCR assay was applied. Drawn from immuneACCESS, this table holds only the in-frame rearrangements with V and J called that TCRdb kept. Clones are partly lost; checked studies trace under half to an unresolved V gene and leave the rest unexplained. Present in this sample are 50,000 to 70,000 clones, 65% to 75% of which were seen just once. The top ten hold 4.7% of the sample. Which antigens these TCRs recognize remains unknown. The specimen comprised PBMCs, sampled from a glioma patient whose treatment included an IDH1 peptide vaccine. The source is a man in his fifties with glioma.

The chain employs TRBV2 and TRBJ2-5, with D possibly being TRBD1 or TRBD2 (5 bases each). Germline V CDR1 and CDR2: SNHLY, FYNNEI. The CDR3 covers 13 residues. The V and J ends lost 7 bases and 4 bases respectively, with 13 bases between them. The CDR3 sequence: CASKRGAGETQYF. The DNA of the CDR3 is TGTGCCAGCAAGAGGGGAGCCGGAGAGACCCAGTACTTC.

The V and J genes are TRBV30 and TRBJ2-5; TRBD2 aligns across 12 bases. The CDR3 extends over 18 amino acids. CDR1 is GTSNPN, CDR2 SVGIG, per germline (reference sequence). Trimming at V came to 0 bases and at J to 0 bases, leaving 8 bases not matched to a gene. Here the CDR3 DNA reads TGTGCCTGGAGTGTACGACTAGCGGGGGCGTCGTACCAAGAGACCCAGTACTTC. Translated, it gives CAWSVRLAGASYQETQYF.

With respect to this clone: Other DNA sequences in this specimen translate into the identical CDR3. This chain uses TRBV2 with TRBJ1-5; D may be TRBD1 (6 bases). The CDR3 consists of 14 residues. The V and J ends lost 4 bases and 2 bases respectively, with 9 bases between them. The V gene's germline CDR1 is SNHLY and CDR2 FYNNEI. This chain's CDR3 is CASSGGQGNQPQHF. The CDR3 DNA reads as TGTGCCAGCAGTGGGGGGCAGGGCAATCAGCCCCAGCATTTT.

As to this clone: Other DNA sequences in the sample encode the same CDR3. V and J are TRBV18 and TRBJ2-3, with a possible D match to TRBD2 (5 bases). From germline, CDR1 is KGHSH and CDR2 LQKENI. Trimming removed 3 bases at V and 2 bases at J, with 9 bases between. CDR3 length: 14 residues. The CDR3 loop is CASSPRASTDTQYF. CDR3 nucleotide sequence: TGTGCCAGCTCACCGAGGGCCTCCACAGATACGCAGTATTTT.

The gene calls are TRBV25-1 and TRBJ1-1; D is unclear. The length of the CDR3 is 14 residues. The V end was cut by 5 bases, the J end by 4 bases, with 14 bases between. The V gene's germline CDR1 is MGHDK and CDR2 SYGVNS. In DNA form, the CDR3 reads TGTGCCAGCAGTTCGGACCTAGACCTCACTGAAGCTTTCTTT. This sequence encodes CASSSDLDLTEAFF. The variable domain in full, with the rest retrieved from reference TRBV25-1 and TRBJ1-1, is EADIYQTPRYLVIGTGKKITLECSQTMGHDKMYWYQQDPGMELHLIHYSYGVNSTEKGDLSSESTVSRIRTEHFPLTLESARPSHTSQYLCASSSDLDLTEAFFGQGTRLTVV.